The entry below describes one T cell receptor (beta chain). Its antigen is as yet unknown. The CDR3 is 13 amino acids. Trimming left V 6 bases short and J 6 bases short, with 12 bases between. Germline V gene lookup returns CDR1 LNHDA and CDR2 SQIVND (reference sequence). Single viable CD3+CD4+CD8-CD45RO+ cells were sorted as the memory CD4+ T cells. Donors' CMV status reflects serum IgG against pp150, pp28, p38, p52. This specimen belongs to a study of memory CD4+ T cells and cytomegalovirus serostatus. Study context: Healthy Belgian adult donors included about nine CMV-positive and around 25 CMV-negative people.

The assay was immunoSEQ multiplex PCR, and TCRdb's table has in-frame clones only and misses some. There are roughly 64,000 clones in the sample; roughly four fifths occur only once, and about 1% lies in the top ten. General study points: CD4+ memory repertoires contained 67 of 164 reported CMV TCRbeta sequences.

The chain is built from TRBV19 and TRBJ2-1, with D hard to call. Sample: memory CD4+ T cells from blood. The TCR comes from an adult in good health and CMV-seronegative. CDR3 nucleotides: TGTGCCAGTAGGATGCAGACGGGCAATGAGCAGTTCTTC. Translating it yields CASRMQTGNEQFF.